These T cell receptor beta chains were read from a single sample in a study of blood T cell repertoires in COVID-19. Sequencing was performed with immunoSEQ multiplex PCR; in TCRdb, only in-frame clones are kept and a portion is missing. The sample shows 80,000 to 100,000 clones, about nine tenths of them seen only once. The sequencing input was peripheral blood. These receptors were taken from a human donor with active COVID-19. The donor label of this sample is uncertain. Each CDR3 is given with its conserved first and last residue. A D gene is named only where the DNA matches it firmly. Clone size is given for some rows only: seen once, a few or many times, or a class if the clone is expanded.

few	.	TRBV11-3	TRBJ2-7	TGTGCCAGCAGCCCGCGGACTGGGCTGCTCTACGAGCAGTACTTC	CASSPRTGLLYEQYF
.	TRBD1	TRBV5-1	TRBJ2-7	TGCGCCAGCAGCTTGGGACAGGGATTCTACGAGCAGTACTTC	CASSLGQGFYEQYF
few	TRBD1	TRBV7-9	TRBJ2-7	TGTGCCAGCAGCCAAAGGGACAGGGTCTACGAGCAGTACTTC	CASSQRDRVYEQYF
.	TRBD2	TRBV5-1	TRBJ2-7	TGCGCCAGCAGCTTGGGGACTAGTGTCTACGAGCAGTACTTC	CASSLGTSVYEQYF
.	TRBD1	TRBV6-6	TRBJ2-3	TGTGCCAGCAGTCCGCAAAGGACCGGGACAGGCCCATTGGATACGCAGTATTTT	CASSPQRTGTGPLDTQYF
.	TRBD2	TRBV30	TRBJ2-3	TGTGCCTGGGACCGCGGGGGGGCCTGGATTTTAACAGATACGCAGTATTTT	CAWDRGGAWILTDTQYF
.	.	TRBV12-3/TRBV12-4	TRBJ2-7	TGTGCCAGCAGTCCCTCAGCGGACGAGCAGTACTTC	CASSPSADEQYF
.	TRBD1	TRBV9	TRBJ1-6	TGTGCCAGCAGCGCCGGGACAGTATATAATTCACCCCTCCACTTT	CASSAGTVYNSPLHF
.	.	TRBV6-1	TRBJ2-3	TGTGCCAGCAGTGAATTGGCAGGGTACACAGATACGCAGTATTTT	CASSELAGYTDTQYF
.	TRBD2	TRBV2	TRBJ2-2	TGTGCCAGCAATCTAGCGGCGGGCACCGGGGAGCTGTTTTTT	CASNLAAGTGELFF
few	.	TRBV3-1/TRBV3-2	TRBJ2-7	TGTGCCAGCAGCCAAGATCTCGGAGCTTACGACAGAGCCTACGAGCAGTACTTC	CASSQDLGAYDRAYEQYF
.	TRBD2	TRBV7-8	TRBJ2-1	TGTGCCAGCAGCTCCTGGGAGGGGTATGAGCAGTTCTTC	CASSSWEGYEQFF
.	TRBD2	TRBV11-2	TRBJ2-7	TGTGCCAGCAGCAATCTACGGACTAGCGGGGGGCTCAACGAGCAGTACTTC	CASSNLRTSGGLNEQYF
.	.	TRBV5-1	TRBJ2-1	TGCGCCAGCAGCTTGGTATATTGGGACTCCCGGCGGTCTGGGCAGTTCTTC	CASSLVYWDSRRSGQFF
.	.	TRBV28	TRBJ1-1	TGTGCCAGCAGTACCCGGGGAGTAGGGAACACTGAAGCTTTCTTT	CASSTRGVGNTEAFF
.	TRBD1	TRBV5-1	TRBJ2-7	TGCGCCAGCAGCCCGGGACAGGGCTCCTACGAGCAGTACTTC	CASSPGQGSYEQYF
.	TRBD1	TRBV5-5	TRBJ2-7	TGTGCCAGCAGCTGGGGACAGAAAACCTCCTACGAGCAGTACTTC	CASSWGQKTSYEQYF
.	.	TRBV5-1	TRBJ1-1	TGCGCCAGCAGCCAACAGGCCTTACACCTCCAGAACACTGAAGCTTTCTTT	CASSQQALHLQNTEAFF
.	.	TRBV2	TRBJ1-3	TGTGCCAGCAGTGAACAGATTCTCTCTGGAAACACCATATATTTT	CASSEQILSGNTIYF
.	.	TRBV10-2	TRBJ1-5	TGCGCCAGCAGTGAGTGGAGGGCCGCGAATCAGCCCCAGCATTTT	CASSEWRAANQPQHF
once	.	TRBV27	TRBJ1-2	TGTGCCAGCAAAAGGACGGGACCAGGGGCCTATGGCTACACCTTC	CASKRTGPGAYGYTF
.	.	TRBV9	TRBJ1-2	TGTGCCAGCAGCGAGGCCCCGGACAGCTATGGCTACACCTTC	CASSEAPDSYGYTF
.	.	TRBV2	TRBJ2-2	TGTGCCAGCAGTGTGGCGGCCGGAGACACCGGGGAGCTGTTTTTT	CASSVAAGDTGELFF
.	TRBD1	TRBV4-1	TRBJ2-7	TGCGCCAGCAGCCAGAATTTAGGACAGGGATTCTCCGAGCAGTACTTC	CASSQNLGQGFSEQYF
.	.	TRBV4-3	TRBJ2-2	TGCGCCAGCAGCCAAGTAAGGGGCACCGGGGAGCTGTTTTTT	CASSQVRGTGELFF
.	TRBD1	TRBV28	TRBJ1-1	TGTGCCAGCAGTTCCCCGACAGGGACCACTGAAGCTTTCTTT	CASSSPTGTTEAFF
once	TRBD2	TRBV13	TRBJ2-7	TGTGCCAGCAGCCAGCGGGGGGGCGTTGAGCAGTACTTC	CASSQRGGVEQYF
.	TRBD1	TRBV19	TRBJ2-1	TGTGCCAGTAGCTCAGGGACAGACTCCTACAATGAGCAGTTCTTC	CASSSGTDSYNEQFF
.	.	TRBV2	TRBJ2-6	TGTGCCAGCAGTGTATGGGGGGCTGGGGCCAACGTCCTGACTTTC	CASSVWGAGANVLTF
.	.	TRBV9	TRBJ2-1	TGTGCCAGCGGGGGGGCCCTTGAGCAGTTCTTC	CASGGALEQFF
.	TRBD1	TRBV27	TRBJ2-2	TGTGCCAGCAGTTTCGGGACAGGGACCTCGAACACCGGGGAGCTGTTTTTT	CASSFGTGTSNTGELFF
.	TRBD1	TRBV2	TRBJ2-5	TGTGCCAGCAGTGGACAGGGGGCTCGGGGGGAGACCCAGTACTTC	CASSGQGARGETQYF
.	.	TRBV10-2	TRBJ2-1	TGCGCCAGCGGGGGCAATACCTACAATGAGCAGTTCTTC	CASGGNTYNEQFF